The rows below give T cell receptor beta chains drawn from one sample of a study of blood T cell repertoires in COVID-19. Method: immunoSEQ multiplex PCR; TCRdb's copy keeps in-frame clones and lacks some. Of around 700,000 clones listed, more than 80% are singletons. The sample consisted of peripheral blood. Receptors originate from a woman between 18 and 29 years old with acute or convalescent COVID-19. The CDR3 runs from the conserved cysteine through the conserved F or W. The D gene is left open where the match is weak. Not every row has a clone size; where given, it reads once, few, many or a size class.

abundance: NA; v_gene: TRBV15; d_gene: NA; j_gene: TRBJ1-4; CDR3aa: CATSRDRWLSGVNEKLFF; CDR3nt: TGTGCCACCAGCAGAGATCGCTGGCTTTCGGGGGTTAATGAAAAACTGTTTTTT
abundance: once; v_gene: TRBV5-6; d_gene: NA; j_gene: TRBJ1-1; CDR3aa: CASSQDSEAFF; CDR3nt: TGTGCCAGCAGCCAGGACAGTGAAGCTTTCTTT
abundance: once; v_gene: TRBV6-1; d_gene: NA; j_gene: TRBJ1-2; CDR3aa: CASSEARPDRTYGYTF; CDR3nt: TGTGCCAGCAGTGAAGCGCGACCCGACAGGACCTATGGCTACACCTTC
abundance: NA; v_gene: TRBV5-1; d_gene: NA; j_gene: TRBJ1-6; CDR3aa: CASSLGGGQIRNSPLHF; CDR3nt: TGCGCCAGCAGCTTGGGGGGCGGCCAGATTCGTAATTCACCCCTCCACTTT
abundance: NA; v_gene: TRBV19; d_gene: TRBD1; j_gene: TRBJ1-2; CDR3aa: CASSDRLNYGYTF; CDR3nt: TGTGCCAGTTCGGACAGGCTAAACTATGGCTACACCTTC
abundance: NA; v_gene: TRBV5-1; d_gene: NA; j_gene: TRBJ1-1; CDR3aa: CASSLGSGGGRLTEAFF; CDR3nt: TGCGCCAGCAGCTTGGGATCTGGCGGGGGGCGCTTAACTGAAGCTTTCTTT
abundance: NA; v_gene: TRBV7-2; d_gene: TRBD2; j_gene: TRBJ2-7; CDR3aa: CASSLAAGWYEQYF; CDR3nt: TGTGCCAGCAGCTTAGCAGCGGGGTGGTACGAGCAGTACTTC
abundance: NA; v_gene: TRBV6-2/TRBV6-3; d_gene: NA; j_gene: TRBJ1-2; CDR3aa: CASSYHRPNYGYTF; CDR3nt: TGTGCCAGCAGTTATCACAGGCCTAACTATGGCTACACCTTC
abundance: NA; v_gene: TRBV9; d_gene: TRBD1; j_gene: TRBJ1-3; CDR3aa: CASSTLDRVSSGNTIYF; CDR3nt: TGTGCCAGCAGCACCTTAGACAGGGTATCCTCTGGAAACACCATATATTTT
abundance: NA; v_gene: TRBV12-5; d_gene: NA; j_gene: TRBJ1-3; CDR3aa: CASGLVRKEGSGNTIYF; CDR3nt: TGTGCTAGTGGTTTGGTGAGGAAAGAGGGCTCTGGAAACACCATATATTTT
abundance: NA; v_gene: TRBV5-5; d_gene: TRBD1; j_gene: TRBJ1-1; CDR3aa: CASTPDRPGAEAFF; CDR3nt: TGTGCCAGCACCCCGGACAGGCCTGGGGCTGAAGCTTTCTTT
abundance: NA; v_gene: TRBV18; d_gene: NA; j_gene: TRBJ1-2; CDR3aa: CASSPTGNLGYGYTF; CDR3nt: TGTGCCAGCTCACCTACAGGGAATTTGGGCTATGGCTACACCTTC
abundance: NA; v_gene: TRBV5-1; d_gene: NA; j_gene: TRBJ1-2; CDR3aa: CASRHGSNYGYTF; CDR3nt: TGCGCCAGCCGACATGGCTCAAACTATGGCTACACCTTC
abundance: NA; v_gene: TRBV27; d_gene: NA; j_gene: TRBJ1-3; CDR3aa: CASSLRDSGNTIYF; CDR3nt: TGTGCCAGCAGTTTACGGGACTCTGGAAACACCATATATTTT
abundance: NA; v_gene: TRBV5-1; d_gene: NA; j_gene: TRBJ2-7; CDR3aa: CASSSTGRSYEQYF; CDR3nt: TGCGCCAGCAGCTCGACAGGCCGTAGCTACGAGCAGTACTTC
abundance: NA; v_gene: TRBV4-3; d_gene: NA; j_gene: TRBJ1-1; CDR3aa: CASSQDSGGVTEAFF; CDR3nt: TGCGCCAGCAGCCAAGATTCCGGAGGGGTCACTGAAGCTTTCTTT
abundance: NA; v_gene: TRBV30; d_gene: TRBD2; j_gene: TRBJ2-1; CDR3aa: CAWIRGGAGGHNEQFF; CDR3nt: TGTGCCTGGATCCGCGGAGGTGCGGGGGGGCACAATGAGCAGTTCTTC
abundance: NA; v_gene: TRBV5-3; d_gene: TRBD1; j_gene: TRBJ1-1; CDR3aa: CARSLEQGALNTEAFF; CDR3nt: TGTGCCAGAAGCTTGGAACAGGGGGCGTTGAACACTGAAGCTTTCTTT
abundance: NA; v_gene: TRBV5-1; d_gene: NA; j_gene: TRBJ1-1; CDR3aa: CASSLDLNEAFF; CDR3nt: TGCGCCAGCAGCTTGGATCTAAATGAAGCTTTCTTT
abundance: NA; v_gene: TRBV4-1; d_gene: NA; j_gene: TRBJ1-2; CDR3aa: CASSGGGVPYGYTF; CDR3nt: TGCGCCAGCAGCGGCGGGGGTGTCCCCTACGGCTACACCTTC
abundance: NA; v_gene: TRBV7-3; d_gene: NA; j_gene: TRBJ1-1; CDR3aa: CASSSRQNTEAFF; CDR3nt: TGTGCCAGCAGCTCCCGACAGAACACTGAAGCTTTCTTT
abundance: NA; v_gene: TRBV11-3; d_gene: TRBD1; j_gene: TRBJ2-1; CDR3aa: CASSPDRGRGNEQFF; CDR3nt: TGTGCCAGCAGCCCGGACAGGGGGCGCGGCAATGAGCAGTTCTTC
abundance: NA; v_gene: TRBV25-1; d_gene: TRBD1; j_gene: TRBJ1-4; CDR3aa: CASSDGQGTEKLFF; CDR3nt: TGTGCCAGCAGTGACGGACAGGGAACTGAAAAACTGTTTTTT
abundance: once; v_gene: TRBV7-2; d_gene: TRBD1; j_gene: TRBJ1-2; CDR3aa: CASSLAPRGLDYGYTF; CDR3nt: TGTGCCAGCAGCTTAGCGCCCAGGGGGCTCGACTATGGCTACACCTTC
abundance: NA; v_gene: TRBV29-1; d_gene: TRBD1; j_gene: TRBJ2-5; CDR3aa: CSVGYRGLEETQYF; CDR3nt: TGCAGCGTTGGGTACAGGGGGCTGGAAGAGACCCAGTACTTC
abundance: NA; v_gene: TRBV7-2; d_gene: NA; j_gene: TRBJ1-1; CDR3aa: CASSFEGQVPEAFF; CDR3nt: TGTGCCAGCAGCTTTGAGGGCCAGGTCCCTGAAGCTTTCTTT
abundance: NA; v_gene: TRBV27; d_gene: NA; j_gene: TRBJ1-4; CDR3aa: CASSHYALSGSFEKLFF; CDR3nt: TGTGCCAGCAGTCACTACGCCCTGAGTGGGAGTTTTGAAAAACTGTTTTTT
abundance: NA; v_gene: TRBV13; d_gene: NA; j_gene: TRBJ1-2; CDR3aa: CASSLGYQGLVGGYTF; CDR3nt: TGTGCCAGCAGCTTAGGGTACCAGGGGCTTGTTGGTGGCTACACCTTC
abundance: NA; v_gene: TRBV15; d_gene: NA; j_gene: TRBJ2-7; CDR3aa: CATARGTEAVYEQYF; CDR3nt: TGTGCCACCGCCCGGGGGACAGAGGCGGTCTACGAGCAGTACTTC
abundance: NA; v_gene: TRBV7-2; d_gene: TRBD2; j_gene: TRBJ2-7; CDR3aa: CASSAGGAYEQYF; CDR3nt: TGTGCCAGCAGCGCCGGGGGGGCCTACGAGCAGTACTTC
abundance: NA; v_gene: TRBV5-6; d_gene: NA; j_gene: TRBJ1-1; CDR3aa: CASSLRQTGLNTEAFF; CDR3nt: TGTGCCAGCAGCCTACGTCAGACAGGACTTAACACTGAAGCTTTCTTT